This paragraph covers one T cell receptor beta chain sequence. Profiled with immunoSEQ multiplex PCR; TCRdb holds only in-frame clones, not every one. The sample lists about 120,000 clones; more than 80% were seen once. After removal of 4 bases from V and 2 bases from J, the junction contained 7 bases not matched to a gene. The CDR3 is made up of 15 amino acids. The germline V gene encodes CDR1 SGHNT and CDR2 YYREEE (reference sequence). The data are from a study of control samples from healthy donors and cancer patients. The sequence derives from a man aged 40-50 years in good health. The V and J genes are TRBV5-4 and TRBJ1-2; 8 bases match TRBD1. The sequenced sample was blood. The CDR3: CASSGKQGDNYGYTF. CDR3 nucleotides: TGTGCCAGCAGCGGAAAACAGGGGGACAACTATGGCTACACCTTC.